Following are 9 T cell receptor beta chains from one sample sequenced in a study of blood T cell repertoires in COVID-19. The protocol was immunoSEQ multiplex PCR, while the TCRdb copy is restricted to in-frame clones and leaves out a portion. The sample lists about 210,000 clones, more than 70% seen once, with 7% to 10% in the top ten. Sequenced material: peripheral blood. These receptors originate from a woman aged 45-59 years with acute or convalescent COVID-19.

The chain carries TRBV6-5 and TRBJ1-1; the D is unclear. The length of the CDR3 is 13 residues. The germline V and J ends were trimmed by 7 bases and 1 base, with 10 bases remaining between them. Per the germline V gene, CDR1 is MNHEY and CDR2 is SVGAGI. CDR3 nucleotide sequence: TGTGCCAGCAAGGAGATTGAGAACACTGAAGCTTTCTTT. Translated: CASKEIENTEAFF.

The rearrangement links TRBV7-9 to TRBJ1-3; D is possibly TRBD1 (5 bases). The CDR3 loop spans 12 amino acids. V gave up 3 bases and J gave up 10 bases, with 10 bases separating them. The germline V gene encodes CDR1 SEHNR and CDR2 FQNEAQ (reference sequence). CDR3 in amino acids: CASSFEKGTIYF. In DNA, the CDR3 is TGTGCCAGCAGCTTTGAGAAGGGGACCATATATTTT.

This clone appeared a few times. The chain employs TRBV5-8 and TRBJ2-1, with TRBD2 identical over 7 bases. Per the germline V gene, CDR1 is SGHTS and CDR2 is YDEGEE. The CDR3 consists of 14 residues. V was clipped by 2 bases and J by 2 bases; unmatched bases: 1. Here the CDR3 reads CASSFSGPYNEQFF. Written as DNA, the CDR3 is TGTGCCAGCAGCTTTAGCGGGCCCTACAATGAGCAGTTCTTC.

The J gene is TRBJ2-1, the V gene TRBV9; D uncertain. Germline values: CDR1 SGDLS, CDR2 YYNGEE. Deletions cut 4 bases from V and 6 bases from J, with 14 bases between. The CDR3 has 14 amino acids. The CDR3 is CASSPQPSPNEQFF. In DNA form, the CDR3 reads TGTGCCAGCAGCCCACAACCTTCCCCCAATGAGCAGTTCTTC.

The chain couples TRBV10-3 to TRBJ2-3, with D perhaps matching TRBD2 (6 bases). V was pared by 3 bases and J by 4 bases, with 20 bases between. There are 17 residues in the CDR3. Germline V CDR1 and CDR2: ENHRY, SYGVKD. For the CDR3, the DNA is TGTGCCATCAGTGATTTGATACTAGCCCAGGTGGCAGATACGCAGTATTTT. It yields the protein CAISDLILAQVADTQYF.

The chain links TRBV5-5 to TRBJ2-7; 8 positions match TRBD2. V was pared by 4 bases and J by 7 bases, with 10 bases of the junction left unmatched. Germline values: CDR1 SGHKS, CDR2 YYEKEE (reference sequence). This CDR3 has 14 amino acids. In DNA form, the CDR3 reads TGTGCCAGCAGCCCGGGGGGGGTGGCGCGGGAGCAGTACTTC. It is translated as CASSPGGVAREQYF.

CDR3 loop: CASGSGYTEAFF. CDR3 sequence (DNA): TGTGCCAGCGGGAGCGGGTACACTGAAGCTTTCTTT. The rearrangement uses TRBV7-2 and TRBJ1-1; D uncertain. CDR1 and CDR2 from the germline V gene are SGHTA and FQGNSA. Deletions cut 8 bases from V and 3 bases from J, with 10 bases between. CDR3 size: 12 residues.

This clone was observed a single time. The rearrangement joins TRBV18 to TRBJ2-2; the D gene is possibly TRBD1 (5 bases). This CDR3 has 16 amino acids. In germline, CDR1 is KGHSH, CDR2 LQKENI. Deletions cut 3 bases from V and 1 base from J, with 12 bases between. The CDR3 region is CASSPRLGQNTGELFF. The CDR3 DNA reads TGTGCCAGCTCACCTCGATTGGGGCAGAACACCGGGGAGCTGTTTTTT. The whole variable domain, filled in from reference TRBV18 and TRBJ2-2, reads NAGVMQNPRHLVRRRGQEARLRCSPMKGHSHVYWYRQLPEEGLKFMVYLQKENIIDESGMPKERFSAEFPKEGPSILRIQQVVRGDSAAYFCASSPRLGQNTGELFFGEGSRLTVL.

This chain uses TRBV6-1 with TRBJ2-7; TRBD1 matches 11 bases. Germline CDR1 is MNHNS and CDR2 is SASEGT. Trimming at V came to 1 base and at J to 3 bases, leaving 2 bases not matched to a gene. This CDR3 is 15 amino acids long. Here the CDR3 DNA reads TGTGCCAGCAGTGAAGAGGACAGGGGGCGCTACGAGCAGTACTTC. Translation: CASSEEDRGRYEQYF.